This TCR beta chain stems from a study of blood T cell repertoires in COVID-19. Study-level background: Sources were T cells, B-cell-depleted T cells, or PBMCs; the material itself was cDNA or gDNA.

How the authors handled the data: Nucleated cell number was recorded as an estimate derived from reference gene primer amplification. Measured with immunoSEQ multiplex PCR; TCRdb has only the in-frame clones, and not every one. That table gives V, J and clone size, and the DNA gave D and trimming. Of 150,000 to 200,000 clones listed, 88% are singletons. This CDR3 is built from 14 residues. V lost 3 bases and J 6 bases, leaving 15 bases between the germline ends. Per germline, CDR1 SQVTM and CDR2 ANQGSEA. This clone was counted only a few times. This chain joins TRBV29-1 and TRBJ2-1; D gene ambiguous. Sample: peripheral blood. The TCR originated in a woman in her thirties with acute or convalescent COVID-19. Here the CDR3 reads CSVDGTPGSNEQFF. The CDR3 DNA reads as TGCAGCGTTGATGGCACTCCCGGGTCCAATGAGCAGTTCTTC.